The table lists the clone carrying this T cell receptor beta chain with a few counts. Its target is not known. This specimen belongs to a study of T cells after yellow fever vaccination. Study-wide context: Preparation of fractions with low cell numbers was performed using SMART-Seq v4 Ultra Low Input.

Overall study findings and caveats: Clonotype sharing between CD4 and CD8 compartments was small. The study re-detected most primary-vaccination clones after the booster (96% CD4, just over 85% CD8). Weaker, the secondary response peaked sooner, at day 5 versus 15.

The CDR3 consists of 15 residues. From germline, CDR1 is LGHNA and CDR2 YNFKEQ. V was trimmed by 0 bases and J by 8 bases, leaving 16 bases between them. Via MiXCR, TCRdb re-called the 5' RACE reads, giving one row per CDR3 protein. The sample gives around 600,000 distinct CDR3 sequences, 9% to 15% of which show up once; about 15% is in the top ten. The clonotype originates from a young man who received the YFV17D yellow fever vaccine. Sequences were derived from PBMCs, sampled on the day of the yellow fever booster vaccination. The genes are TRBV4-2 and TRBJ1-2; unclear D gene. As DNA, the CDR3 is TGTGCCAGCAGCCAAGATACCGGTACTATGGAAGGCTACACCTTC. Amino acids: CASSQDTGTMEGYTF.